This T cell receptor (beta chain) was found in a study of cytomegalovirus exposure and HLA in healthy donors. Study observations and caveats: The authors assumed roughly uniform sequencing depth across donors for presence/absence analyses.

Vbeta (60) and Jbeta (13) primers were used in the PCR. The protocol was immunoSEQ multiplex PCR, while the TCRdb copy is restricted to in-frame clones and leaves out a portion. The table shows more than 85,000 clones, with approximately 83% occurring only once. Germline CDR1 and CDR2: MNHEY and SVGAGI. The CDR3 sequence is 14 residues long. V was pared by 9 bases and J by 5 bases, with 10 bases of the junction left unmatched. A word on this clone: Its target is unknown.

Specimen: PBMCs. This rearrangement joins TRBV6-5 to TRBJ2-1, with 7 bases that match TRBD1. The sequence was obtained from a man in his forties in good health and CMV-seronegative. The CDR3 here is CASSRQGFHNEQFF. The CDR3 DNA sequence: TGTGCCAGTAGTCGACAGGGCTTCCACAATGAGCAGTTCTTC.